Listed here is a single T cell receptor beta chain. With 0 bases removed from V and 9 bases from J, the gap between germline ends came to 9 bases. This CDR3 is built from 13 residues. Germline V CDR1 and CDR2: LNHDA, SQIVND (reference sequence). This record comes from a study of blood T cell repertoires in COVID-19. On the study more broadly: Samples of COVID-19 (acute and convalescent) were obtained from the United States, Italy and Spain. T cells, B-cell-depleted T cells, or PBMCs supplied cDNA or gDNA.

Original analysis: By means of reference gene primer amplification, nucleated cell counts were estimated. This table comes from immunoSEQ multiplex PCR, and its TCRdb copy is limited to in-frame clones, with some not included. V, J and clone size are those of that table, while D and trimming were read from the DNA. Of 160,000 or so clones listed, roughly nine tenths are singletons. The specimen was peripheral blood. The rearrangement joins TRBV19 to TRBJ1-5, with D tentatively TRBD1 (5 bases). The TCR sequence derives from a man in his sixties with active or convalescent COVID-19. The CDR3, as DNA: TGTGCCAGTAGTATAGAGGGGAGGGGGCCCCAGCATTTT. It translates to CASSIEGRGPQHF.